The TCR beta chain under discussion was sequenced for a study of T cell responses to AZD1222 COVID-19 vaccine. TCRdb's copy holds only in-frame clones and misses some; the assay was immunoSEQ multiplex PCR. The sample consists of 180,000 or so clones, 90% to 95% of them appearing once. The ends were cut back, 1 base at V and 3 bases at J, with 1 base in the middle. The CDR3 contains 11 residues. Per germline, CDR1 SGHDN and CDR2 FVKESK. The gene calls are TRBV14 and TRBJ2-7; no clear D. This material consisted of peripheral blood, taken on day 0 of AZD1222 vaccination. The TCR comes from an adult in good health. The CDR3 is CASSQVYEQYF. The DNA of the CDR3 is TGTGCCAGCAGCCAAGTCTACGAGCAGTACTTC. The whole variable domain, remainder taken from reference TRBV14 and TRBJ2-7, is EAGVTQFPSHSVIEKGQTVTLRCDPISGHDNLYWYRRVMGKEIKFLLHFVKESKQDESGMPNNRFLAERTGGTYSTLKVQPAELEDSGVYFCASSQVYEQYFGPGTRLTVT.